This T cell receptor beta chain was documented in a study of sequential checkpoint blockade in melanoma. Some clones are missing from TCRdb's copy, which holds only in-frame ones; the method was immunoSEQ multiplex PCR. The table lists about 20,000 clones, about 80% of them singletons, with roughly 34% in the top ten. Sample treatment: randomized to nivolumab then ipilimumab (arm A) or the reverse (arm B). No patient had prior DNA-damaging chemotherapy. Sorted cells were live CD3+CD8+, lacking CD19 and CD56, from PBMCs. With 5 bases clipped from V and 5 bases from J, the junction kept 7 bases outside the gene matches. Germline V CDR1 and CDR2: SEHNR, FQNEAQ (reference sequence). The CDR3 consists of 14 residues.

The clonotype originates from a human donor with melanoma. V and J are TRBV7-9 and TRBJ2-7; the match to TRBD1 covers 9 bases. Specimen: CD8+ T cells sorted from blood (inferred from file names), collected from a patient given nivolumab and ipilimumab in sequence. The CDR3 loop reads CASSDRDRDHEQYF. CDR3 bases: TGTGCCAGCAGCGACCGGGACAGGGACCACGAGCAGTACTTC.